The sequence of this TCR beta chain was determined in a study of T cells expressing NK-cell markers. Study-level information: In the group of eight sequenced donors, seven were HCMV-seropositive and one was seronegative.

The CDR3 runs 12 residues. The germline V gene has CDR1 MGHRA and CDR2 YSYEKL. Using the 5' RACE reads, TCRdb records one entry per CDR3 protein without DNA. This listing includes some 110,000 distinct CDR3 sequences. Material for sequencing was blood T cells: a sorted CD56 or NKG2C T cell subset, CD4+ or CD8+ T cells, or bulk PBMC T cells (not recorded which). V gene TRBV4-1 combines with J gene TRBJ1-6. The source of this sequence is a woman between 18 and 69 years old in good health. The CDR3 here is CASSQDTSPLHF.